The T cell receptor (beta chain) under discussion was sequenced for a study of T-cell reconstitution after alpha-beta-depleted transplantation in children. The TCRbeta library was prepared with unique molecular identifiers. One entry per CDR3 protein, called by TCRdb with MiXCR from the PCR reads. This sample has some 290,000 distinct CDR3 sequences, with 9.9% found just once. In germline, CDR1 is MNHEY, CDR2 SVGEGT. CDR3 size: 20 residues. V dropped 5 bases and J dropped 0 bases, with 26 bases sitting between them. V is TRBV6-2 or TRBV6-3 and J is TRBJ2-1; D unclear. This specimen was PBMCs from the stem cell graft donor, taken from the stem cell graft. This receptor was obtained from a human donor who donated a stem cell graft to a child with SCID. The chain's CDR3 is CASSHQQAFFSAPSYNEQFF. In nucleotides, the CDR3 is TGTGCCAGCAGTCACCAGCAGGCTTTCTTTAGTGCACCCTCCTACAATGAGCAGTTCTTC.